This TCR beta chain appears in the sequencing data of a study of human thymus T cells. Notes on the study in general: Repertoires sampled from thymus and blood appeared biased in V and J gene usage.

Clones were read by immunoSEQ multiplex PCR, and TCRdb kept only the in-frame ones, dropping some. Of tens of thousands of clones detected, 90% to 95% appear once; the ten largest clones hold roughly 5.7%. J was trimmed by 8 bases and V by 0 bases; bases with no gene match: 8. CDR3 length: 16 residues. Germline V gives CDR1 SGHNT, CDR2 YYREEE (reference sequence). Regarding this clone: Its matching antigen is unknown.

Corrective surgery for congenital heart defects was being performed on the healthy Finnish infants who were the donors. Blood DNA came from all available leukocytes, not a fixed cell number. The sample taken for sequencing was blood. This clonotype was obtained from a boy in the first two years of life with a congenital heart defect but otherwise immunologically healthy. This chain uses TRBV5-4 with TRBJ1-2, with 12 bases that match TRBD1. CDR3 sequence: CASSLGDRGQVEGYTF. The CDR3 nucleotides are TGTGCCAGCAGCTTGGGGGACAGGGGGCAGGTCGAGGGCTACACCTTC.